This is a list of T cell receptor beta chains from one sample in a study of T cell responses to AZD1222 COVID-19 vaccine. Generated by immunoSEQ multiplex PCR, the TCRdb table keeps only in-frame clones and is missing some. There are 250,000 or so clones in the sample; 90% to 95% occur only once, and roughly 0.51% lies in the top ten. The starting material was peripheral blood, obtained on day 0 of AZD1222 vaccination. These TCRs come from an adult in good health. The CDR3 runs from the conserved cysteine through the conserved F or W. D genes are given only for firm matches. Size is stated for part of the rows, as once, few or many counts, or as a class when the clone is expanded.

J gene | D gene | V gene | clone size | CDR3 DNA | CDR3 protein
TRBJ1-1 | TRBD1 | TRBV6-4 | NA | TGTGCCAGCAGTGATCAGGGGGGGACTGAAGCTTTCTTT | CASSDQGGTEAFF
TRBJ2-7 | TRBD1 | TRBV7-9 | few | TGTGCCAGCAGCTTAGCGCAGGGGGAAGTCCACGAGCAGTACTTC | CASSLAQGEVHEQYF
TRBJ1-1 | NA | TRBV2 | NA | TGTGCCAGCAGTGAGGGGACTTTCACTGAAGCTTTCTTT | CASSEGTFTEAFF
TRBJ2-1 | TRBD1 | TRBV5-4 | NA | TGTGCCAGCAGCTTGGGGCAGGGGGCTGTGCAGTTCTTC | CASSLGQGAVQFF
TRBJ2-7 | NA | TRBV7-9 | few | TGTGCCAGCAGCCCTAGGACAGAGAGAACTATGTACTTC | CASSPRTERTMYF
TRBJ2-3 | NA | TRBV7-2 | few | TGTGCCAGCAGCCCGACAGGAACCACAGATACGCAGTATTTT | CASSPTGTTDTQYF
TRBJ2-7 | TRBD2 | TRBV28 | NA | TGTGCCAGCAGTTTGCTAGCGGGAGGGTGGGCTCGGTCCTACGAGCAGTACTTC | CASSLLAGGWARSYEQYF
TRBJ1-6 | NA | TRBV25-1 | NA | TGTGCCAGCAGTGAATTGGAGGGACGGGATAATTCACCCCTCCACTTT | CASSELEGRDNSPLHF
TRBJ1-1 | NA | TRBV25-1 | NA | TGTGCCAGCAGGGGACTCTGGAACACTGAAGCTTTCTTT | CASRGLWNTEAFF
TRBJ1-2 | NA | TRBV7-9 | NA | TGTGCCAGCACCGGTGGGGGGGTAGACCATGGCTACACCTTC | CASTGGGVDHGYTF
TRBJ2-2 | NA | TRBV3-1/TRBV3-2 | NA | TGTGCCAGCCTCAGGGGGAACACCGGGGAGCTGTTTTTT | CASLRGNTGELFF
TRBJ2-1 | NA | TRBV3-1/TRBV3-2 | NA | TGTGCCAGCAGCCAAGAGCCTTCCAATGAGCAGTTCTTC | CASSQEPSNEQFF
TRBJ2-5 | NA | TRBV7-3 | once | TGTGCCAGCAGCTTCTCCCCTCAAGAGACCCAGTACTTC | CASSFSPQETQYF
TRBJ2-7 | TRBD2 | TRBV6-2/TRBV6-3 | NA | TGTGCCAGCAGTCACCACCGGGAGGACCCTGAGCAGTACTTC | CASSHHREDPEQYF
TRBJ1-5 | NA | TRBV4-1 | NA | TGCGCCAGCAGCCAAGATCGGACTAGCAATCAGCCCCAGCATTTT | CASSQDRTSNQPQHF
TRBJ1-2 | NA | TRBV5-1 | NA | TGCGCCAGCAGCTTGTGGGTCGACAGCTATGGCTACACCTTC | CASSLWVDSYGYTF
TRBJ2-7 | TRBD1 | TRBV19 | NA | TGTGCCAGTAGTAAGTCGGGACAGGGGGCCTACGAGCAGTACTTC | CASSKSGQGAYEQYF
TRBJ2-2 | TRBD1 | TRBV14 | NA | TGTGCCAGCAGCAAAAGGACAGGCTGGCCGGAGGAGCTGTTTTTT | CASSKRTGWPEELFF
TRBJ2-7 | TRBD2 | TRBV4-1 | NA | TGCGCCAGCAGCCGGTCGGGGGAGGGAGTCTACGAGCAGTACTTC | CASSRSGEGVYEQYF
TRBJ1-4 | NA | TRBV4-3 | NA | TGCGCCAGCAGCCAAGCCCGGGGAACGGGTGAAAAACTGTTTTTT | CASSQARGTGEKLFF
TRBJ1-6 | NA | TRBV10-3 | NA | TGTGCCATCAGTTCCCCGGGACGTGATTCACCCCTCCACTTT | CAISSPGRDSPLHF
TRBJ2-2 | TRBD1 | TRBV28 | once | TGTGCCAGCAGTTTGACAGGGAACCCCACCGGGGAGCTGTTTTTT | CASSLTGNPTGELFF
TRBJ1-1 | NA | TRBV28 | NA | TGTGCCAGCAGTTTATCCCTAGGGGCGGTTGCTGAAGCTTTCTTT | CASSLSLGAVAEAFF
TRBJ2-1 | TRBD2 | TRBV6-2/TRBV6-3 | NA | TGTGCCAGCAGCCGAAGCGGGGGGGCAATCGGTGAGCAGTTCTTC | CASSRSGGAIGEQFF
TRBJ2-7 | TRBD1 | TRBV2 | few | TGTGCCAGCAGCACAGGGGGCGGAGGGGGCGAGCAGTACTTC | CASSTGGGGGEQYF
TRBJ2-2 | TRBD2 | TRBV10-3 | NA | TGTGCCATCGGGCTAGCGGGGGGGCCGGGAACCGGGGAGCTGTTTTTT | CAIGLAGGPGTGELFF
TRBJ2-5 | NA | TRBV7-2 | once | TGTGCCAGCAGCCGGGGGACAGTCGAGACCCAGTACTTC | CASSRGTVETQYF
TRBJ2-7 | NA | TRBV6-5 | NA | TGTGCCAGTACGGACATCTACGAGCAGTACTTC | CASTDIYEQYF